This is a list of T cell receptor beta chains from one sample in a study of blood T cell repertoires in COVID-19. Only in-frame clones appear in the TCRdb table, and some are missing; sequencing was by immunoSEQ multiplex PCR. Of 120,000 to 150,000 clones in the sample, over 80% are singletons; the top ten hold 6.2%. The sample comprised PBMCs or T cells enriched from blood (not recorded which). Receptors originate from a woman in her thirties or forties who had recovered from COVID-19. Both conserved end residues are part of each CDR3. The D gene is left open where the match is weak. Clone sizes are given selectively: once, few, many, or a class where the clone is expanded.

V gene: TRBV28
J gene: TRBJ1-3
D gene: -
clone size: -
CDR3 DNA: TGTGCCAGCAGTTTGGCTGGGGCATCGGGTGGAAACACCATATATTTT
CDR3 protein: CASSLAGASGGNTIYF

V gene: TRBV29-1
J gene: TRBJ1-4
D gene: -
clone size: -
CDR3 DNA: TGCAGCGCCGTAAGAGGGGGTGAAAAACTGTTTTTT
CDR3 protein: CSAVRGGEKLFF

V gene: TRBV7-2
J gene: TRBJ2-7
D gene: TRBD2
clone size: once
CDR3 DNA: TGTGCCAGCAGCTTAACCAGCGGGAGCTACGAGCAGTACTTC
CDR3 protein: CASSLTSGSYEQYF

V gene: TRBV7-8
J gene: TRBJ2-7
D gene: -
clone size: -
CDR3 DNA: TGTGCCAGCAGTCCCACGGGACATAGCTCCTACGAGCAGTACTTC
CDR3 protein: CASSPTGHSSYEQYF

V gene: TRBV3-1/TRBV3-2
J gene: TRBJ1-2
D gene: -
clone size: once
CDR3 DNA: TGTGCCAGCAGCCAAGAGGATAGGGGGAATGGCTACACCTTC
CDR3 protein: CASSQEDRGNGYTF

V gene: TRBV3-1/TRBV3-2
J gene: TRBJ2-5
D gene: -
clone size: -
CDR3 DNA: TGTGCCAGTAGTTGGGGCAGGCAAGAGACCCAGTACTTC
CDR3 protein: CASSWGRQETQYF

V gene: TRBV10-1
J gene: TRBJ2-7
D gene: -
clone size: -
CDR3 DNA: TGCGCCAGCAGTGAGGACGGGGGTTACGAGCAGTACTTC
CDR3 protein: CASSEDGGYEQYF

V gene: TRBV19
J gene: TRBJ2-7
D gene: TRBD1
clone size: -
CDR3 DNA: TGTGCCAGTAGTCTTAGGGACAGAAGAGACGAGCAGTACTTC
CDR3 protein: CASSLRDRRDEQYF

V gene: TRBV23-1
J gene: TRBJ1-1
D gene: -
clone size: -
CDR3 DNA: TGCGCCAGCAGTATTTATCTTTCGGTCACTGAAGCTTTCTTT
CDR3 protein: CASSIYLSVTEAFF

V gene: TRBV10-3
J gene: TRBJ1-3
D gene: -
clone size: -
CDR3 DNA: TGTGCCATCAGTGTACAGGGAGGGTCTGGAAACACCATATATTTT
CDR3 protein: CAISVQGGSGNTIYF

V gene: TRBV9
J gene: TRBJ1-1
D gene: TRBD1
clone size: -
CDR3 DNA: TGTGCCAGCAGCGTGGGACAGGGCGGGCTCACTGAAGCTTTCTTT
CDR3 protein: CASSVGQGGLTEAFF

V gene: TRBV7-6
J gene: TRBJ1-2
D gene: -
clone size: -
CDR3 DNA: TGTGCCAGCAGCCCCCAAGAGACAGGTTCCCTTGGCTACACCTTC
CDR3 protein: CASSPQETGSLGYTF

V gene: TRBV24-1
J gene: TRBJ2-5
D gene: TRBD2
clone size: once
CDR3 DNA: TGTGCCACCAGTGACCCTGCTAGCGGGCACCAAGAGACCCAGTACTTC
CDR3 protein: CATSDPASGHQETQYF